The present TCR beta chain was sequenced within a study of blood T cell repertoires in COVID-19. At the level of the study: In each case, the material was cDNA or gDNA derived from T cells, B-cell-depleted T cells, or PBMCs.

The CDR3 is made up of 15 amino acids. Authors' methods: The authors estimated nucleated cell counts from reference gene primer amplification. Sequencing was performed with immunoSEQ multiplex PCR; in TCRdb, only in-frame clones are kept and a portion is missing. That table furnishes V, J and clone size, whereas the DNA furnished D and trimming. The table shows roughly 400,000 clones, with more than 70% occurring only once. Participants had their cohort set by participant-reported clinical history. Exposed enrollees had met someone with a PCR-confirmed or clinician-diagnosed COVID-19 case at some point within the 2 weeks before study entry.

The sample consisted of PBMCs or T cells enriched from blood (not recorded which). This receptor was taken from a woman in her late teens or twenties who had been exposed to COVID-19. The rearrangement uses TRBV21-1 and TRBJ2-7; whether TRBD2, the table's D call, matches the DNA was not checked. TRBV21-1 is termed a pseudogene. CDR3 region: CASSKERGLGYEQYF. In DNA form, the CDR3 reads TGTGCCAGCAGCAAAGAAAGAGGGCTAGGCTACGAGCAGTACTTC.